This TCR beta chain was obtained from a study of breast tumors, draining lymph nodes, adjacent tissues. Each CDR3 protein gets one entry after TCRdb re-called the multiplex PCR reads with MiXCR. Of about 230,000 distinct CDR3 sequences listed, roughly 32% are singletons. This clonotype came up many times. Axillary draining lymph nodes of breast cancer patients supplied the node samples. Sequencing input: axillary lymph node tissue. This sequence was found in a female donor with breast cancer. Some clones in this sample may be carry-over from other donors' samples.

The CDR3 DNA follows: TGTGCCAGCAGAGACTCGGGACAGTCCTATGGCTACACCTTC. It translates to CASRDSGQSYGYTF. The chain recombines TRBV6-2 or TRBV6-3 with TRBJ1-2, with 7 bases lining up with TRBD1. Germline CDR1 is MNHEY and CDR2 is SVGEGT. The CDR3 is 14 amino acids. The J segment lost 4 bases and the V segment lost 6 bases, leaving 8 bases of the junction unmatched.